This passage covers 8 T cell receptor beta chains from one sample sequenced in a study of cytomegalovirus exposure and HLA in healthy donors. TCRdb keeps only in-frame clones here, not all; method: immunoSEQ multiplex PCR. The data show 70,000 or so clones, with around 94% seen just once and around 1.9% held by the top ten. Sample: PBMCs. These receptors were obtained from a woman in her late teens or twenties in good health and CMV-seropositive.

This chain connects TRBV5-1 to TRBJ2-1; 12 positions match TRBD2. The CDR3 sequence is 18 residues long. Germline-derived CDR1 and CDR2 are SGHRS and YFSETQ. Trimming cost V 3 bases and J 0 bases; bases outside gene matches: 7. The CDR3 is CASSWGLAGASSYNEQFF. DNA for the CDR3: TGCGCCAGCAGCTGGGGACTAGCGGGCGCTAGCTCCTACAATGAGCAGTTCTTC.

The J gene is TRBJ2-7, the V gene TRBV7-2; weak D call: TRBD2 (6 bases). CDR1 and CDR2 from the germline V gene are SGHTA and FQGNSA. The CDR3 has 12 residues. The V gene lost 2 bases and the J gene lost 6 bases, with 8 bases spanning the gap. The CDR3 protein is CASSLIGGEQYF. The DNA of the CDR3 is TGTGCCAGCAGCTTAATCGGGGGCGAGCAGTACTTC. Together with reference TRBV7-2 and TRBJ2-7, the CDR3 gives the full variable domain: GAGVSQSPSNKVTEKGKDVELRCDPISGHTALYWYRQSLGQGLEFLIYFQGNSAPDKSGLPSDRFSAERTGGSVSTLTIQRTQQEDSAVYLCASSLIGGEQYFGPGTRLTVT.

This chain joins TRBV6-5 and TRBJ1-2; 8 positions agree with TRBD1. Germline values: CDR1 MNHEY, CDR2 SVGAGI. The trim removed 8 bases at V and 5 bases at J, leaving 10 bases unmatched. The CDR3 consists of 14 residues. The CDR3 reads CASRRPGGEYGYTF. Written as DNA, the CDR3 is TGTGCCAGCCGCCGGCCAGGGGGCGAATATGGCTACACCTTC.

The V and J genes are TRBV20-1 and TRBJ1-1; D unclear. Germline CDR1 is DFQATT and CDR2 is SNEGSKA (reference sequence). The CDR3 has 11 residues. V lost 0 bases and J lost 7, with 6 bases in between. The CDR3 here is CSAREEYEAFF. CDR3 sequence (DNA): TGCAGTGCTAGAGAAGAGTATGAAGCTTTCTTT.

The chain joins TRBV4-2 to TRBJ2-7; D is possibly TRBD1 (7 bases). The CDR3 is made up of 13 amino acids. The germline V and J ends were trimmed by 1 base and 6 bases, with 10 bases remaining between them. From germline, CDR1 is LGHNA and CDR2 YNFKEQ. In DNA, the CDR3 is TGTGCCAGCAGCCAAGCAGGGGGAGGCGAGCAGTACTTC. Its protein product is CASSQAGGGEQYF.

The chain uses TRBV7-9 and TRBJ2-3; TRBD1 is a possible D gene (7 bases). With 2 bases removed from V and 0 bases from J, the gap between germline ends came to 12 bases. The CDR3 sequence is 16 residues long. Germline values: CDR1 SEHNR, CDR2 FQNEAQ (reference sequence). The chain's CDR3 is CASSLIGGGSTDTQYF. As DNA, the CDR3 is TGTGCCAGCAGCTTAATAGGAGGGGGCAGCACAGATACGCAGTATTTT.

The J gene is TRBJ2-7, the V gene TRBV5-1, with D tentatively TRBD2 (6 bases). The length of the CDR3 is 15 residues. V was clipped by 5 bases and J by 1 base, with 16 bases between them. CDR1 SGHRS and CDR2 YFSETQ come from the germline V gene. The CDR3 loop is CASSPTGTVSYEQYF. The CDR3 DNA reads as TGCGCCAGCAGTCCGACCGGGACTGTTTCCTACGAGCAGTACTTC.

The CDR3 is CASSSGGSSGNTIYF. The CDR3 bases are TGCGCCAGCAGTTCCGGGGGAAGCTCTGGAAACACCATATATTTT. This chain connects TRBV5-1 to TRBJ1-3; D perhaps matches TRBD1 (5 bases). Per germline, CDR1 SGHRS and CDR2 YFSETQ. The length of the CDR3 is 15 residues. The V end was cut by 5 bases, the J end by 0 bases, with 12 bases between.